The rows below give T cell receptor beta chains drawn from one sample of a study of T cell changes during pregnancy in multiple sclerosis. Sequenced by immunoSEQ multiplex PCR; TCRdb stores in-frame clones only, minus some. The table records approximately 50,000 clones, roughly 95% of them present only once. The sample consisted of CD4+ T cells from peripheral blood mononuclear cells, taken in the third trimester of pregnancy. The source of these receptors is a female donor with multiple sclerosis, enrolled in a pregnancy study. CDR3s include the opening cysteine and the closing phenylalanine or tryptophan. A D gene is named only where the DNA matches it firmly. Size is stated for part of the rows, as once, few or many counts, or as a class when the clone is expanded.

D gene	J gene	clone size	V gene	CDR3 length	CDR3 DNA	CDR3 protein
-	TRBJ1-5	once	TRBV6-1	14	TGTGCCAGCAGTGACAGAAATAGCAATCAGCCCCAGCATTTT	CASSDRNSNQPQHF
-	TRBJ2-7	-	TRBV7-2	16	TGTGCCAGCAGCTTAGGGGGGGCGGGAGCCTACTACGAGCAGTACTTC	CASSLGGAGAYYEQYF
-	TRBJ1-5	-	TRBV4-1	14	TGCGCCAGCAGCCGGAACGGGGGTAATCAGCCCCAGCATTTT	CASSRNGGNQPQHF
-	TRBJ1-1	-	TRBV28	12	TGTGCCAGCGTCGGAGGTAGCACTGAAGCTTTCTTT	CASVGGSTEAFF
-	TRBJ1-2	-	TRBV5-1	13	TGCGCCAGCAGCTTGGACAGGGACTATGGCTACACCTTC	CASSLDRDYGYTF
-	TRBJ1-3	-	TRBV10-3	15	TGTGCCATCAGTGACGGGGGGCCCTCTGGAAACACCATATATTTT	CAISDGGPSGNTIYF
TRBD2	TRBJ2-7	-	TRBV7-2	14	TGTGCCAGCAGCCTTAGCGGGAATTCCTACGAGCAGTACTTC	CASSLSGNSYEQYF
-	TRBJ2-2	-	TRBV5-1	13	TGCGCCAGCTACTTGGCCGTCACCGGGGAGCTGTTTTTT	CASYLAVTGELFF
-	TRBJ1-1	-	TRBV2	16	TGTGCCAGCAGTGCGGGAGGGGGGGCTTTGGTCACTGAAGCTTTCTTT	CASSAGGGALVTEAFF
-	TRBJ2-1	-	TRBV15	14	TGTGCCACCAGCCATGCCGGGACTCGCAATGAGCAGTTCTTC	CATSHAGTRNEQFF
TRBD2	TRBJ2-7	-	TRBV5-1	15	TGCGCCAGCGGGACAGGGACTAGCGGTCCCTACGAGCAGTACTTC	CASGTGTSGPYEQYF
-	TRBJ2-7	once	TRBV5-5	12	TGTGCCAGCAGCTTGATCGCCTACGAGCAGTACTTC	CASSLIAYEQYF
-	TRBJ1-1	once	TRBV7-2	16	TGTGCCAGCAGCTTAGTCCGGGGGGGCGATACAAGTGAAGCTTTCTTT	CASSLVRGGDTSEAFF
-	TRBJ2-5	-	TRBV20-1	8	TGCAGTGCTGGTACTAGGTACTTC	CSAGTRYF
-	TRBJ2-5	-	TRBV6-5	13	TGTGCCAGCAGGAGCCCGGGGGTAGAGACCCAGTACTTC	CASRSPGVETQYF
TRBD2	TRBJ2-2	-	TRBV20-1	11	TGCTCCGGGACGGGGGGCGGGGAGCTGTTTTTT	CSGTGGGELFF
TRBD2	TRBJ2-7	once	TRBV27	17	TGTGCCAGCAGTTTAATAGGGTGGGGGACTAACTCCTACGAGCAGTACTTC	CASSLIGWGTNSYEQYF
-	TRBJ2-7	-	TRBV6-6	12	TGTGCCAGCAGTCCAGGGGTACACGAGCAGTACTTC	CASSPGVHEQYF
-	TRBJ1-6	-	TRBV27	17	TGTGCCAGCAGTTTCAGGCAGGGCAGCTCCTATAATTCACCCCTCCACTTT	CASSFRQGSSYNSPLHF
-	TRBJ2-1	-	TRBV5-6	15	TGTGCCAGCAGCCCCGCTCCCGGGACTCCCAATGAGCAGTTCTTC	CASSPAPGTPNEQFF
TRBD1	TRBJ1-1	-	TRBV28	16	TGTGCCAGCAGTTTGCAGGGGGCGGGTGTTAACACTGAAGCTTTCTTT	CASSLQGAGVNTEAFF
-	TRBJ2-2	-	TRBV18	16	TGTGCCAGCTCACCACCTTATCCAGCGAACACCGGGGAGCTGTTTTTT	CASSPPYPANTGELFF
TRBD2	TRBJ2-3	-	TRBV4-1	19	TGCGCCAGCACCAATCGAGGACTAGCGGGAGCCACTAGCACAGATACGCAGTATTTT	CASTNRGLAGATSTDTQYF
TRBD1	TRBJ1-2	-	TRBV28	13	TGTGCTACCGCCGGACAGGGGAACTATGGCTACACCTTC	CATAGQGNYGYTF
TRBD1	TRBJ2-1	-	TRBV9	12	TGTGCCAGCAGCGTAGACAGGGGGGAGCAGTTCTTC	CASSVDRGEQFF
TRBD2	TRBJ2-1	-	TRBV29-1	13	TGCAGCGGGGGACTAGCGGCTGAGGGTGAGCAGTTCTTC	CSGGLAAEGEQFF
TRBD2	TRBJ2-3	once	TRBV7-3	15	TGTGCCAGCAGCTTTGCGGGAGGGCGCCCAGATACGCAGTATTTT	CASSFAGGRPDTQYF
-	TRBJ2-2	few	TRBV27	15	TGTGCCAGCAGTCACGGGACAAGGAACACCGGGGAGCTGTTTTTT	CASSHGTRNTGELFF
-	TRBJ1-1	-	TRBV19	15	TGTGCCAGTAGTATAGATGCGGGACGGACCGCTGGGACTTTCTTT	CASSIDAGRTAGTFF
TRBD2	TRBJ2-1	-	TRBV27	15	TGTGCCAGCAGTCTTACTAGCGGATCCTACAATGAGCAGTTCTTC	CASSLTSGSYNEQFF
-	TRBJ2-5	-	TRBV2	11	TGTGCCAGCAGTGAACGAGAGACCCAGTACTTC	CASSERETQYF
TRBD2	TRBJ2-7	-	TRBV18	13	TGTGCCAGCTCACCTAGCGGGGTAGGCGAGCAGTACTTC	CASSPSGVGEQYF
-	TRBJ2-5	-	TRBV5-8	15	TGTGCCAGCAGCTTGGCCAGGTGGCAGGGGGAGACCCAGTACTTC	CASSLARWQGETQYF
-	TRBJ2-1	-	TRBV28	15	TGTGCCAGCAGTTGGGGCGGGACGGTCTACAATGAGCAGTTCTTC	CASSWGGTVYNEQFF
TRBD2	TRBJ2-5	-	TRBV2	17	TGTGCCAGCAGTGAAGGGACTAGCGGGGGCTGGCAAGAGACCCAGTACTTC	CASSEGTSGGWQETQYF
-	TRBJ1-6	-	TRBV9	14	TGTGCCAGCAGCGCCCGGGGTGATAATTCACCCCTCCACTTT	CASSARGDNSPLHF
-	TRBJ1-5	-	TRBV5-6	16	TGTGCCAGCAGCTTGGGCGGAATGGGGGGACGGCGGGCCCAGCATTTT	CASSLGGMGGRRAQHF
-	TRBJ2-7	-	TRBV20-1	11	TGCAGTGCTAGTTCGGGGAAGGAGCAGTACTTC	CSASSGKEQYF
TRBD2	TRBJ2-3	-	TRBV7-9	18	TGTGCCAGCAGCTTAAGATTCCGACTAGCGGGATCGACAGATACGCAGTATTTT	CASSLRFRLAGSTDTQYF
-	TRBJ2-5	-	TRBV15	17	TGTGCCACCAGCAGAGATCTTGGTAGGGGCTGGATGGAGACCCAGTACTTC	CATSRDLGRGWMETQYF
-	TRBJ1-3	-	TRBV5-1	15	TGCGCCAGCAGCTTGGCGGGGGGCTCTGGAAACACCATATATTTT	CASSLAGGSGNTIYF